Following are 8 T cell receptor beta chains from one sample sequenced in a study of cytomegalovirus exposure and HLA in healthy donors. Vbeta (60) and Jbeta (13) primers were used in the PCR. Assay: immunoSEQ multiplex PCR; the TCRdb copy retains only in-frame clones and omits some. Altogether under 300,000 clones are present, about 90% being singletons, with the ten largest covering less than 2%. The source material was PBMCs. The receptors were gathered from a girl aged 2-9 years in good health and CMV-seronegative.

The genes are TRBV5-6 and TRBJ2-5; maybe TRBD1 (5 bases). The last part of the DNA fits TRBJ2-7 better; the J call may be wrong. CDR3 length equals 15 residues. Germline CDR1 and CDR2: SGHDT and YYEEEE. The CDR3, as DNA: TGTGCCAGCAGCCTCGAGGCGTCAGGGATTTACGAGCAGTACTTC. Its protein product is CASSLEASGIYEQYF.

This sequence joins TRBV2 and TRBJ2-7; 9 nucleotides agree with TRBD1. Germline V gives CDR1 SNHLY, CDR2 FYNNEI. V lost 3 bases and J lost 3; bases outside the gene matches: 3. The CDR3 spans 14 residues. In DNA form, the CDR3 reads TGTGCCAGCAGTGAGTGGGACAGGGACTACGAGCAGTACTTC. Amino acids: CASSEWDRDYEQYF.

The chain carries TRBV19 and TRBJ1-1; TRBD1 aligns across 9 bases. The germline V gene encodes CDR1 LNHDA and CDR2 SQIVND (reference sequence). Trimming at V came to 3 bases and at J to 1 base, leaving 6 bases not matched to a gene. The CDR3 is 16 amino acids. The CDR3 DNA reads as TGTGCCAGTAGTATTGGGACAGGGCCAGGGAACACTGAAGCTTTCTTT. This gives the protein CASSIGTGPGNTEAFF.

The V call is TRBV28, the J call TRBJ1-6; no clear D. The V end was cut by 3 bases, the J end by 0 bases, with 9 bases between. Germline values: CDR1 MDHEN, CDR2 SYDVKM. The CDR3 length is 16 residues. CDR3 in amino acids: CASSLSVNSYNSPLHF. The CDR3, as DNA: TGTGCCAGCAGTTTGTCGGTGAACTCCTATAATTCACCCCTCCACTTT.

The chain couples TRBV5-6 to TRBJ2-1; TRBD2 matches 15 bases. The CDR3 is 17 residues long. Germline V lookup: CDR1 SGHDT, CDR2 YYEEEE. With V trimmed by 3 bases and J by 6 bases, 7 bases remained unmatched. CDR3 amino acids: CASSWGLGLAGGNEQFF. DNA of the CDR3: TGTGCCAGCAGCTGGGGTTTGGGACTAGCGGGAGGCAATGAGCAGTTCTTC.

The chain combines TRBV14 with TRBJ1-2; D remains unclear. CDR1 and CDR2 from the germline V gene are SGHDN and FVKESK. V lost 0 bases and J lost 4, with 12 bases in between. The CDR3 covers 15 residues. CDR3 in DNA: TGTGCCAGCAGCCAAGAGGCGGGCCAGAGCTATGGCTACACCTTC. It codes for CASSQEAGQSYGYTF.

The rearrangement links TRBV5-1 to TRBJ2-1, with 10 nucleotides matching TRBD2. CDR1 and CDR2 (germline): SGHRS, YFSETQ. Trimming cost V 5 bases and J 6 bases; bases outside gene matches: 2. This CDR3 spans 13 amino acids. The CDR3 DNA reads TGCGCCAGCAGGGCTAGCGGGAGCAATGAGCAGTTCTTC. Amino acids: CASRASGSNEQFF.

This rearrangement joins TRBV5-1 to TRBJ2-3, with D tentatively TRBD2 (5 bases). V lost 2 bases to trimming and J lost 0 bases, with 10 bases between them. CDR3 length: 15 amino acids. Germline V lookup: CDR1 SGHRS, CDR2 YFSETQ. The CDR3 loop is CASSFPRGSTDTQYF. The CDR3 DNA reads TGCGCCAGCAGCTTCCCTCGGGGAAGCACAGATACGCAGTATTTT.